Reported below is one TCR beta chain. Patients were excluded for autoimmune disease history or systemic immunosuppression. Cycle 7 day 1, cycle 4 day 1, and baseline were the timepoints at which blood was sampled. The sample is drawn from a study of OX40 agonist ivuxolimab in advanced cancers. Study-wide background: Ivuxolimab is an agonistic anti-OX40 (CD134) antibody, and patients were treated with it. The dose of intravenous ivuxolimab that patients received every 2 weeks ranged from 0.01 to 10 mg/kg.

Method: immunoSEQ multiplex PCR; TCRdb's copy keeps in-frame clones and lacks some. The table includes more than 50,000 clones, 85% detected once. The receptor was derived from an adult with an advanced solid tumor such as melanoma, head and neck, liver or kidney cancer. The sample consisted of CD4+ or CD8+ T cells sorted from blood, taken in a trial of the OX40 agonist ivuxolimab.

CDR3 region: CASSPLTGTRNQPQHF. The CDR3 DNA reads as TGTGCCAGCAGCCCTTTGACAGGGACCCGCAATCAGCCCCAGCATTTT. The rearrangement uses TRBV27 and TRBJ1-5; 7 positions agree with TRBD1. The CDR3 spans 16 residues. Germline CDR1 MNHEY, CDR2 SMNVEV (reference sequence). V lost 6 bases and J lost 2; bases outside the gene matches: 10.